The 15 T cell receptor beta chains listed next were all sequenced from one sample in a study of post-analysis software for immune sequencing data. Whole-study results and caveats: The five TRBV segments detected at higher frequency in patients than in controls included TRBV5-6, TRBV5-1 and TRBV20-1.

Unique molecular identifiers featured in each of the TCR beta cDNA libraries. TCRdb redid the calling of the PCR reads with MiXCR, one entry per CDR3 protein. This sample has hundreds of thousands of distinct CDR3 sequences, with less than 35% found just once. These receptors' targets are unknown. Material for sequencing was blood. The origin of the receptors is a girl aged 5-17 years with multiple sclerosis.

The chain recombines TRBV4-2 with TRBJ1-2, with 9 positions matching TRBD1. The CDR3 contains 14 residues. Germline loops: CDR1 LGHNA, CDR2 YNFKEQ. Losses at the gene ends were 6 bases for V and 4 bases for J; bases not matched to a gene: 6. The CDR3 region has the DNA TGTGCCAGCAGGGCGGGACAGGGTATCTATGGCTACACCTTC. Translated: CASRAGQGIYGYTF.

There are a few counts of this clonotype. CDR3 in amino acids: CALSGASGDNEQFF. For the CDR3, the DNA is TGTGCCCTCAGTGGGGCTAGCGGGGACAATGAGCAGTTCTTC. The J gene is TRBJ2-1, the V gene TRBV7-9; 9 positions agree with TRBD2. The J segment lost 5 bases and the V segment lost 11 bases, leaving 10 bases of the junction unmatched. The germline gives CDR1 SEHNR, CDR2 FQNEAQ (reference sequence). This CDR3 comprises 14 residues.

This clonotype has just a few counts. This chain joins TRBV29-1 and TRBJ1-1, with 8 bases identical to TRBD1. The junction had 12 bases not matched to a gene; V was cut back by 4 bases and J by 2 bases. Germline V gene data show CDR1 as SQVTM and CDR2 as ANQGSEA. The CDR3 consists of 16 residues. As DNA, the CDR3 is TGCAGCGTTGCCCGCGCAGGGGGCGACACTAACACTGAAGCTTTCTTT. Amino acids: CSVARAGGDTNTEAFF.

The sample holds a few counts of this clonotype. CDR3 sequence reads: CSGAPVGQFNWGYTF. In DNA form, the CDR3 reads TGCAGCGGTGCCCCCGTGGGACAGTTTAATTGGGGCTACACCTTC. V usage is TRBV29-1 and J usage is TRBJ1-2; 7 nucleotides align to TRBD1. CDR3 length: 15 amino acids. V shed 7 bases, J shed 8 bases, and the junction held 19 bases outside the gene matches. Germline V gene sequence: CDR1 SQVTM, CDR2 ANQGSEA.

The genes are TRBV9 and TRBJ2-1; D ambiguous. There are 14 residues in the CDR3. The V end lost 0 bases, the J end lost 0 bases, and 4 bases lay between the germline ends. The V gene's germline CDR1 is SGDLS and CDR2 YYNGEE. The CDR3 DNA is TGTGCCAGCAGCGTAGTAAGCTCCTACAATGAGCAGTTCTTC. Translated, it gives CASSVVSSYNEQFF. Using reference TRBV9 and TRBJ2-1 for the parts outside the CDR3, the full variable domain is DSGVTQTPKHLITATGQRVTLRCSPRSGDLSVYWYQQSLDQGLQFLIQYYNGEERAKGNILERFSAQQFPDLHSELNLSSLELGDSALYFCASSVVSSYNEQFFGPGTRLTVL.

This clonotype was detected only a few times. The chain combines TRBV6-6 with TRBJ2-1, with 7 bases matching TRBD2. Per the germline V gene, CDR1 is MNHNY and CDR2 is SVGAGI (reference sequence). With V trimmed by 6 bases and J by 8 bases, 13 bases remained unmatched. The CDR3 is 15 amino acids. The CDR3 spells CASSTVRAGIHEQFF. The CDR3 region has the DNA TGTGCCAGCAGCACGGTTCGAGCGGGGATCCATGAGCAGTTCTTC.

This clonotype was found once. At one end, the junction sequence differs from germline, possibly due to a read error. This chain links TRBV10-2 with TRBJ2-1, with D uncertain. The length of the CDR3 is 13 residues. CDR1 and CDR2 from the germline V gene are WSHSY and SAAADI. The CDR3: CASSGYSHNEQFF. The DNA for the CDR3 is TGCGCCAGCAGTGGCTACTCCCACAATGAGCAGTTCTTC.

This clonotype was observed a few times. V usage is TRBV19 and J usage is TRBJ2-6; no reliable D call. Per the germline V gene, CDR1 is LNHDA and CDR2 is SQIVND (reference sequence). Trimming took off 6 bases at V and 8 bases at J, with 17 bases between the two ends. CDR3 length equals 15 residues. DNA for the CDR3: TGTGCCAGTAGCCCATATAGAACCGGGCCCAACGTCCTGACTTTC. Protein product: CASSPYRTGPNVLTF.

V and J are TRBV20-1 and TRBJ2-3; 7 bases match TRBD1. This CDR3 has 14 amino acids. Germline V gene data show CDR1 as DFQATT and CDR2 as SNEGSKA (reference sequence). The junction had 10 bases not matched to a gene; V was cut back by 6 bases and J by 4 bases. In DNA form, the CDR3 reads TGCAGTGCAGCCGGGACAGCCAATTCAGATACGCAGTATTTT. It encodes CSAAGTANSDTQYF.

The chain couples TRBV7-3 to TRBJ2-1, with 8 bases that match TRBD2. Germline V gene sequence: CDR1 SGHTA, CDR2 FQGTGA. This CDR3 is 16 amino acids long. Losses at the gene ends were 5 bases for V and 4 bases for J; bases not matched to a gene: 10. The DNA for the CDR3 is TGTGCCAGCAGCACCAACTCCGGGACTAGTTACAATGAGCAGTTCTTC. Amino acids: CASSTNSGTSYNEQFF.

V is TRBV20-1 and J is TRBJ2-1; possibly TRBD2 for D (5 bases). Germline CDR1 and CDR2: DFQATT and SNEGSKA (reference sequence). The CDR3 loop spans 15 amino acids. V was clipped by 0 bases and J by 9 bases, with 18 bases between them. The CDR3 nucleotides are TGCAGTGCTAGAGATCTGATAGCGCCCGTTGGTGAGCAGTTCTTC. This encodes CSARDLIAPVGEQFF.

This clonotype was recorded a few times. The CDR3 DNA is TGTGCCAGCAGCTTAGGGACAGCTGCTAATGAAAAACTGTTTTTT. This gives the protein CASSLGTAANEKLFF. The rearrangement joins TRBV7-9 to TRBJ1-4; a weak D match, TRBD1 (6 bases). The CDR3 is made up of 15 amino acids. V was trimmed by 1 base and J by 3 bases, leaving 9 bases between them. Germline V lookup: CDR1 SEHNR, CDR2 FQNEAQ (reference sequence).

Here the CDR3 DNA reads TGCAGTGCTAGTCTAGCCATCCCGGGGGGTGGCTACACCTTC. It translates to CSASLAIPGGGYTF. The rearrangement uses TRBV20-1 and TRBJ1-2, with D tentatively TRBD1 (5 bases). CDR1 is DFQATT and CDR2 is SNEGSKA in the germline V gene (reference sequence). Trimming stripped 3 bases from V and 7 bases from J, with 18 bases between. The CDR3 extends over 14 amino acids.

The chain combines TRBV11-3 with TRBJ2-1; D call uncertain. Germline CDR1 is SGHNT and CDR2 is YENEEA. The length of the CDR3 is 12 residues. Trimming cost V 2 bases and J 8 bases, with 7 bases left between them. CDR3 in DNA: TGTGCCAGCAGCTTAAATACGGATGAGCAGTTCTTC. The encoded protein is CASSLNTDEQFF.

This clonotype was picked up a small number of times. DNA for the CDR3: TGTGCCAGCAGGCTGTTCTCCGGGGACGAGCAGTTCTTC. Translation gives CASRLFSGDEQFF. The chain links TRBV7-9 to TRBJ2-1, with D perhaps TRBD1 or TRBD2 (5 bases each). Germline values: CDR1 SEHNR, CDR2 FQNEAQ (reference sequence). V was pared by 6 bases and J by 10 bases, with 16 bases between. The CDR3 is 13 residues long. Supplemented by reference TRBV7-9 and TRBJ2-1, the full variable domain reads DTGVSQNPRHKITKRGQNVTFRCDPISEHNRLYWYRQTLGQGPEFLTYFQNEAQLEKSRLLSDRFSAERPKGSFSTLEIQRTEQGDSAMYLCASRLFSGDEQFFGPGTRLTVL.